One and the same sample provided the 13 T cell receptor beta chains below, sequenced in a study of T cell responses to AZD1222 COVID-19 vaccine. Assay used: immunoSEQ multiplex PCR; TCRdb lists only in-frame clones, some missing. The sample records about 83,000 clones, 86% being singletons. Here the sequenced sample was peripheral blood, taken on day 0 of AZD1222 vaccination. The origin of the receptors is an adult in good health.

This clone was picked up one time. The chain links TRBV7-3 to TRBJ2-3; 7 positions match TRBD2. There are 13 residues in the CDR3. The V and J ends lost 5 bases and 2 bases, in that order; junction bases with no gene match: 1. Germline CDR1 SGHTA, CDR2 FQGTGA. CDR3 in DNA: TGTGCCAGCAGCAGGGACTACACAGATACGCAGTATTTT. It encodes CASSRDYTDTQYF.

The genes are TRBV28 and TRBJ1-5; D is undetermined. CDR1 is MDHEN and CDR2 is SYDVKM in the germline V gene. This CDR3 contains 13 residues. V was trimmed by 3 bases and J by 5 bases, leaving 8 bases between them. The CDR3 coding sequence is TGTGCCAGCAGTTTCGTCGGAGATCAGCCCCAGCATTTT. It yields the protein CASSFVGDQPQHF.

The genes are TRBV27 and TRBJ1-5, with a weak D call TRBD1 (5 bases). Germline V lookup: CDR1 MNHEY, CDR2 SMNVEV (reference sequence). The CDR3 consists of 17 residues. V shed 5 bases and J shed 0 bases, with 17 bases lying between them. The CDR3: CASSGRSGTYSNQPQHF. The CDR3 nucleotides are TGTGCCAGCAGTGGGAGATCCGGGACCTATAGCAATCAGCCCCAGCATTTT.

The chain is built from TRBV10-1 and TRBJ1-6; no reliable D call. The length of the CDR3 is 12 residues. Trimming took off 0 bases at V and 9 bases at J, with 3 bases between the two ends. Germline CDR1 WNHNN, CDR2 SYGVQD (reference sequence). This CDR3 is CASSESGSPLHF. The CDR3 region has the DNA TGCGCCAGCAGTGAGTCCGGTTCACCCCTCCACTTT.

The chain has TRBV7-8 and TRBJ1-5, with 7 bases matching TRBD1. Germline V gives CDR1 SGHVS, CDR2 FQNEAQ. V lost 5 bases and J lost 5; bases outside the gene matches: 3. This CDR3 is 13 amino acids long. CDR3 DNA sequence: TGTGCCAGCAGCCCGCAGGGGGATCAGCCCCAGCATTTT. As protein: CASSPQGDQPQHF.

The chain carries TRBV7-9 and TRBJ1-2, with unresolved D. This CDR3 is built from 13 residues. Trimming pared 1 base from V and 8 bases from J, leaving 11 bases between. The V gene's germline CDR1 is SEHNR and CDR2 FQNEAQ (reference sequence). In DNA, the CDR3 is TGTGCCAGCAGCTTAGAGGATAACCGGGGCTACACCTTC. Residues: CASSLEDNRGYTF.

This chain links TRBV5-6 with TRBJ1-2; D call uncertain. Germline V lookup: CDR1 SGHDT, CDR2 YYEEEE. V lost 1 base, J lost 4 bases, and 8 bases lay in between. The CDR3 loop spans 13 amino acids. The CDR3 protein is CASSLTGSYGYTF. The CDR3 DNA follows: TGTGCCAGCAGCTTGACCGGCTCCTATGGCTACACCTTC.

The chain links TRBV5-4 to TRBJ2-7; the D gene could be TRBD1 or TRBD2 (6 bases each). The CDR3 consists of 13 residues. Trimming shortened V by 5 bases and J by 3 bases, and 12 bases separated the two germline ends. Germline lookup yields CDR1 SGHNT and CDR2 YYREEE (reference sequence). The CDR3 DNA sequence: TGTGCCAGCAGACCGGAGGGGGGCTACGAGCAGTACTTC. Residues: CASRPEGGYEQYF. Supplemented by reference TRBV5-4 and TRBJ2-7, the full variable domain reads ETGVTQSPTHLIKTRGQQVTLRCSSQSGHNTVSWYQQALGQGPQFIFQYYREEENGRGNFPPRFSGLQFPNYSSELNVNALELDDSALYLCASRPEGGYEQYFGPGTRLTVT.

The J gene is TRBJ1-1, the V gene TRBV5-1; 7 bases align to TRBD1. CDR3 length: 12 amino acids. The trim removed 7 bases at V and 5 bases at J, leaving 5 bases unmatched. Germline V gene lookup returns CDR1 SGHRS and CDR2 YFSETQ. Here the CDR3 reads CASWKQGTEAFF. The CDR3 DNA reads as TGCGCCAGCTGGAAACAGGGGACTGAAGCTTTCTTT.

V usage is TRBV2 and J usage is TRBJ2-1; 7 positions match TRBD1. Trimming at V came to 6 bases and at J to 0 bases, leaving 8 bases not matched to a gene. This CDR3 region has 16 residues. CDR1 and CDR2 (germline): SNHLY, FYNNEI. The CDR3 here is CASRRGLRSSYNEQFF. Here the CDR3 DNA reads TGTGCCAGCAGGAGGGGGCTCAGAAGCTCCTACAATGAGCAGTTCTTC.

This chain connects TRBV27 to TRBJ1-6; no reliable D call. Trimming pared 4 bases from V and 6 bases from J, leaving 7 bases between. CDR1 and CDR2 from the germline V gene are MNHEY and SMNVEV (reference sequence). This CDR3 contains 13 residues. The CDR3 region is CASSSPPNSPLHF. The CDR3 nucleotides are TGTGCCAGCAGTTCACCTCCTAATTCACCCCTCCACTTT.

The chain combines TRBV11-1 with TRBJ2-7; the D gene is possibly TRBD1 (5 bases). The V and J ends lost 1 base and 6 bases respectively, with 7 bases between them. The CDR3 runs 12 residues. Germline CDR1 and CDR2: SGHAT and FQDESV (reference sequence). CDR3 sequence: CASSLGGAEQYF. The CDR3, as DNA: TGTGCCAGCAGCTTAGGTGGGGCCGAGCAGTACTTC.

This clone was found once. The CDR3 region is CASSLTPGQGYEQYF. The CDR3 DNA follows: TGCGCCAGCAGCTTGACTCCGGGACAGGGCTACGAGCAGTACTTC. V usage is TRBV5-1 and J usage is TRBJ2-7, with 9 bases that match TRBD1. Per the germline V gene, CDR1 is SGHRS and CDR2 is YFSETQ. The CDR3 has 15 amino acids. V lost 1 base, J lost 3 bases, and 5 bases stayed unmatched.